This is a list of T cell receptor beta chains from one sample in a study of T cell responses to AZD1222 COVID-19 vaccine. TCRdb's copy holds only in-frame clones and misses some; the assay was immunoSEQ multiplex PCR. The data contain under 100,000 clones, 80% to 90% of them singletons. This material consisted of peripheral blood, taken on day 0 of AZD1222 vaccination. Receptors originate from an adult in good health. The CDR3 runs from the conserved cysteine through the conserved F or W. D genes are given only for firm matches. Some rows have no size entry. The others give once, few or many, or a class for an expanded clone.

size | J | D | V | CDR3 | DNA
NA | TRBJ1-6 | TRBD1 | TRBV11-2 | CASSKQGGGYNSPLHF | TGTGCCAGCAGCAAACAGGGGGGGGGATATAATTCACCCCTCCACTTT
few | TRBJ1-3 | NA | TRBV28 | CASSSGGSGGNTIYF | TGTGCCAGCAGTTCCGGAGGGTCCGGGGGAAACACCATATATTTT
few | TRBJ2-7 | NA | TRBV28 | CASMAGTYEQYF | TGTGCCAGCATGGCAGGCACCTACGAGCAGTACTTC
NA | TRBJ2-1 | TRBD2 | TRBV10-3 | CAISDQARGTSGTYNEQFF | TGTGCCATCAGTGATCAAGCGCGGGGGACTAGCGGAACCTACAATGAGCAGTTCTTC
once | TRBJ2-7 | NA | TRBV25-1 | CASSETNLSEQYF | TGTGCCAGCAGTGAGACTAATTTAAGCGAGCAGTACTTC
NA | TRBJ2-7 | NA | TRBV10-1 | CASSESGGSGNWEQYF | TGCGCCAGCAGTGAGTCAGGTGGGAGTGGGAATTGGGAGCAGTACTTC
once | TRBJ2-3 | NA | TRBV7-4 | CASSPGWRHNSTDTQYF | TGTGCCAGCAGCCCTGGGTGGAGGCATAACAGCACAGATACGCAGTATTTT
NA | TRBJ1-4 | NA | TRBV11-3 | CASSFRSGQINEKLFF | TGTGCCAGCAGCTTTCGTAGCGGCCAGATTAATGAAAAACTGTTTTTT
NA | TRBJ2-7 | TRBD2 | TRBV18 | CASSPGAGSSYEQYF | TGTGCCAGCTCACCAGGAGCGGGGAGCTCCTACGAGCAGTACTTC
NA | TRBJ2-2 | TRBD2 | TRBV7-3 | CASSPRAPGTSGRGNTGELFF | TGTGCCAGCAGCCCCCGGGCCCCCGGGACTAGCGGGAGAGGGAACACCGGGGAGCTGTTTTTT
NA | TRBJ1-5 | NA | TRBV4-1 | CASSRQGRGSNQPQHF | TGCGCCAGCAGCCGGCAAGGAAGGGGAAGCAATCAGCCCCAGCATTTT
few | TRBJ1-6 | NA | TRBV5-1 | CASSLDDVRSDNSPLHF | TGCGCCAGCAGCTTGGATGATGTCAGGTCCGATAATTCACCCCTCCACTTT
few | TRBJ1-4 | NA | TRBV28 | CASSSGTEKLFF | TGTGCCAGCAGTTCTGGGACTGAAAAACTGTTTTTT
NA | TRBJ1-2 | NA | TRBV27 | CATRGRYGYTF | TGTGCCACTCGCGGTCGCTATGGCTACACCTTC
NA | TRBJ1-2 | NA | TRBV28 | CASSGPIGGYGYTF | TGTGCCAGCAGCGGACCCATCGGGGGCTATGGCTACACCTTC
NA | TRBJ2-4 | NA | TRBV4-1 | CASSQAGGIQYF | TGCGCCAGCAGCCAAGCGGGTGGCATTCAGTACTTC
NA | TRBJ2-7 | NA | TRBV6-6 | CASSKTGYEQYF | TGTGCCAGCAGTAAAACAGGGTACGAGCAGTACTTC
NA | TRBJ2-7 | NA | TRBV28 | CASSLVGYDRTYEQYF | TGTGCCAGCAGTTTAGTCGGTTACGATAGGACCTACGAGCAGTACTTC
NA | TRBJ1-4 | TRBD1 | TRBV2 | CASTQEMTGPAEKLFF | TGTGCCAGCACCCAGGAGATGACAGGGCCGGCTGAAAAACTGTTTTTT
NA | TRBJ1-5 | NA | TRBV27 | CASSLRGGVNQPQHF | TGTGCCAGCAGTTTACGAGGTGGTGTCAATCAGCCCCAGCATTTT
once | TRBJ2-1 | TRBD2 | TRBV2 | CASSQLAGNYNEQFF | TGTGCCAGCAGTCAACTAGCGGGGAACTACAATGAGCAGTTCTTC
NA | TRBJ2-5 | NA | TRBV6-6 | CASRYGPGETQYF | TGTGCCAGCCGGTACGGCCCGGGGGAGACCCAGTACTTC
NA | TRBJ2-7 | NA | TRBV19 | CASRRESSYEQYF | TGTGCCAGTAGGAGGGAAAGCTCCTACGAGCAGTACTTC
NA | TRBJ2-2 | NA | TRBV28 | CASSLRRTWSGELFF | TGTGCCAGCAGTTTGCGGCGGACATGGAGCGGGGAGCTGTTTTTT
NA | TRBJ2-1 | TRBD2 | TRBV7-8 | CASSPRAGVSYNEQFF | TGTGCCAGCAGCCCCCGCGCGGGAGTAAGCTACAATGAGCAGTTCTTC
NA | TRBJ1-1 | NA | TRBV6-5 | CASRAGGAAFF | TGTGCCAGCAGGGCGGGGGGAGCGGCTTTCTTT
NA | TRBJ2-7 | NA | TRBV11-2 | CASSLYDRTYEQYF | TGTGCCAGCAGCTTATACGACAGAACCTACGAGCAGTACTTC
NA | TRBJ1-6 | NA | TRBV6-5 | CASSYQGVNSPLHF | TGTGCCAGCAGTTACCAAGGGGTAAATTCACCCCTCCACTTT
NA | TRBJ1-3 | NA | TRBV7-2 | CASSPWGGSGNTIYF | TGTGCCAGCAGCCCCTGGGGGGGTTCTGGAAACACCATATATTTT
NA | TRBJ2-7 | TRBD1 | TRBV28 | CASSRTGTDEQYF | TGTGCCAGCAGTAGAACTGGGACAGACGAGCAGTACTTC
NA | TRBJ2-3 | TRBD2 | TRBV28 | CASSTTTSGDTDTQYF | TGTGCCAGCAGTACTACCACTAGCGGGGACACAGATACGCAGTATTTT
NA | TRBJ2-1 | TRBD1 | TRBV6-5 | CASSYTQGQGNEQFF | TGTGCCAGCAGTTACACCCAGGGACAGGGGAATGAGCAGTTCTTC
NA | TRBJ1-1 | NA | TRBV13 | CASSQPDQNTEAFF | TGTGCCAGCAGCCAACCGGACCAGAACACTGAAGCTTTCTTT
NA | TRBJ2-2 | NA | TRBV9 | CASSARTPNTGELFF | TGTGCCAGCAGCGCCCGGACACCAAACACCGGGGAGCTGTTTTTT
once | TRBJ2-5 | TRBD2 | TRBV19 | CASSMRLARIGETQYF | TGTGCCAGTAGTATGCGACTAGCGAGGATTGGAGAGACCCAGTACTTC
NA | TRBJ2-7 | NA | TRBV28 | CASRTGRTDSYEQYF | TGTGCCAGCAGAACGGGGCGAACAGACTCCTACGAGCAGTACTTC
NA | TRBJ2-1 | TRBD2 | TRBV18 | CASSQTPRLAAHNEQFF | TGTGCCAGCTCACAAACCCCTCGACTAGCGGCCCACAATGAGCAGTTCTTC
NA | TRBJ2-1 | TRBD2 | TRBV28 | CASSGLGREADNEQFF | TGTGCCAGCAGTGGCCTCGGGCGGGAGGCCGATAATGAGCAGTTCTTC
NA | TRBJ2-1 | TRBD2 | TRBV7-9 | CASSLSGSLSEQFF | TGTGCCAGCAGCCTTAGCGGGAGTTTAAGTGAGCAGTTCTTC
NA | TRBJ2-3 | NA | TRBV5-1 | CASSLGGQTTDTQYF | TGCGCCAGCAGCTTGGGCGGACAGACCACAGATACGCAGTATTTT
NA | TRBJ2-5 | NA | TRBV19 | CASSISGTEQETQYF | TGTGCCAGTAGTATCAGCGGGACAGAGCAAGAGACCCAGTACTTC
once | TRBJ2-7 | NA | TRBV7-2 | CASSLRTPGDSYEQYF | TGTGCCAGCAGCTTAAGGACGCCAGGGGATTCCTACGAGCAGTACTTC
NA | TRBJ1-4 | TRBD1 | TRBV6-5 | CASGTGGTNEKLFF | TGTGCCAGTGGGACAGGGGGCACTAATGAAAAACTGTTTTTT
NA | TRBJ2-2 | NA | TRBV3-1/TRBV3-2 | CASSQVQAVNTGELFF | TGTGCCAGCAGCCAAGTTCAAGCGGTTAACACCGGGGAGCTGTTTTTT
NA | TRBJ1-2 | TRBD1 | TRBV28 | CASSSGQGSGYTF | TGTGCCAGCAGCTCTGGACAGGGATCTGGCTACACCTTC
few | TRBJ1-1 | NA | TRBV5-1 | CASSQNGGQTEAFF | TGCGCCAGCAGCCAGAACGGAGGGCAGACTGAAGCTTTCTTT
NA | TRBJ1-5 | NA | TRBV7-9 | CASSASDTQPQHF | TGTGCCAGCAGCGCTAGTGACACGCAGCCCCAGCATTTT